The next 20 T cell receptor beta chains were all read from a single sample in a study of neurological immune-mediated disorders. From the 5' RACE reads, TCRdb called clonotypes with MiXCR, one entry per CDR3 protein. Of about 31,000 distinct CDR3 sequences listed, under 5% are singletons. Sequencing was performed on CD4+ T cells from blood. All receptors derive from a woman in her forties in good health.

In this sample, this clonotype turned up many times. V usage is TRBV5-1 and J usage is TRBJ1-1, with D perhaps matching TRBD1 (6 bases). CDR1 SGHRS and CDR2 YFSETQ come from the germline V gene. The CDR3 covers 15 residues. V was pared by 6 bases and J by 4 bases, with 19 bases between. The CDR3 coding sequence is TGCGCCAGCAAGGTGGCTAGGGCAGGGGTCACTGAAGCTTTCTTT. Protein: CASKVARAGVTEAFF. Full variable domain (missing parts from reference TRBV5-1 and TRBJ1-1): KAGVTQTPRYLIKTRGQQVTLSCSPISGHRSVSWYQQTPGQGLQFLFEYFSETQRNKGNFPGRFSGRQFSNSRSEMNVSTLELGDSALYLCASKVARAGVTEAFFGQGTRLTVV.

This clonotype was found many times. This chain uses TRBV5-1 with TRBJ2-7, with 8 bases fitting TRBD2. V was clipped by 4 bases and J by 3 bases; unmatched bases: 9. This CDR3 is 15 amino acids long. From germline, CDR1 is SGHRS and CDR2 YFSETQ. Here the CDR3 reads CASSLMGAGGYEQYF. In DNA form, the CDR3 reads TGCGCCAGCAGCCTTATGGGTGCGGGGGGCTACGAGCAGTACTTC.

This clonotype has a count of ten or more. The CDR3 here is CASSLESGVDEKLFF. CDR3 bases: TGCGCCAGCAGCCTGGAGTCCGGGGTGGATGAAAAACTGTTTTTT. The chain uses TRBV5-1 and TRBJ1-4; no firm D call. The V gene's germline CDR1 is SGHRS and CDR2 YFSETQ. Between the trimmed V and J ends, which lost 4 bases and 6 bases, there was a span of 16 bases. CDR3 length: 15 amino acids.

This clonotype was seen ten or more times. The chain carries TRBV6-2 or TRBV6-3 and TRBJ2-1; 9 bases match TRBD2. V shed 7 bases and J 7 bases; nucleotides not matched to a gene: 5. The CDR3 has 13 residues. CDR1 and CDR2 from the germline V gene are MNHEY and SVGEGT. The CDR3 region has the DNA TGTGCCAGCAAGAGCGGGGGGAGGAATGAGCAGTTCTTC. Translating it yields CASKSGGRNEQFF.

The sample holds many counts of this clonotype. This chain links TRBV5-1 with TRBJ2-1, with D possibly matching TRBD1 (6 bases). CDR3 length: 16 residues. Trimming stripped 1 base from V and 6 bases from J, with 17 bases between. CDR1 and CDR2 (germline): SGHRS, YFSETQ. The CDR3 here is CASSLSLGPRGNEQFF. CDR3 nucleotide sequence: TGCGCCAGCAGCTTGAGTTTGGGGCCCAGGGGCAATGAGCAGTTCTTC.

This clonotype was counted ten times or more. The chain has TRBV19 and TRBJ1-1; maybe TRBD1 (6 bases). V was clipped by 5 bases and J by 3 bases, with 19 bases between them. This CDR3 is built from 16 residues. Germline V gene data show CDR1 as LNHDA and CDR2 as SQIVND (reference sequence). This CDR3 reads CASSPRGGGRYTEAFF. As DNA, the CDR3 is TGTGCCAGTAGTCCCCGAGGGGGGGGAAGATACACTGAAGCTTTCTTT.

This clonotype was found many times. The chain has TRBV11-2 and TRBJ2-5, with 7 bases matching TRBD2. Germline lookup yields CDR1 SGHAT and CDR2 FQNNGV. The CDR3 is 15 amino acids. V shed 0 bases and J 5 bases; nucleotides not matched to a gene: 6. The CDR3 region is CASSLDGVGGETQYF. Written as DNA, the CDR3 is TGTGCCAGCAGCTTAGACGGGGTGGGGGGGGAGACCCAGTACTTC.

This clonotype was observed a handful of times. The chain joins TRBV4-1 to TRBJ1-5; maybe TRBD1 (6 bases). V lost 5 bases, J lost 8 bases, and 19 bases lay in between. Germline V gene lookup returns CDR1 MGHRA and CDR2 YSYEKL. The CDR3 contains 15 residues. This chain's CDR3 is CASSDGPAGGEPQHF. CDR3 DNA: TGCGCCAGCAGCGATGGGCCGGCGGGGGGCGAGCCCCAGCATTTT.

The table lists this clonotype with many counts. The chain has TRBV7-6 and TRBJ2-6; a possible D gene is TRBD1 (5 bases). The CDR3 has 15 amino acids. Germline V gene sequence: CDR1 SGHVS, CDR2 FNYEAQ. V lost 6 bases and J lost 3, with 12 bases in between. The CDR3 is CASRPRVGGANVLTF. CDR3 bases: TGTGCCAGCAGACCCAGGGTCGGTGGGGCCAACGTCCTGACTTTC.

This clonotype was seen at least ten times. The chain is built from TRBV28 and TRBJ2-1; no firm D call. The CDR3 covers 14 residues. V lost 10 bases, J lost 7 bases, and 20 bases lay in between. Germline V gives CDR1 MDHEN, CDR2 SYDVKM. CDR3 sequence: CANTIRSLLNEQFF. The DNA for the CDR3 is TGTGCCAACACCATCCGGTCCCTTCTTAATGAGCAGTTCTTC.

This clonotype occurred many times. The chain links TRBV3-1 to TRBJ2-7; D could derive from TRBD1 or TRBD2 (5 bases each). Trimming left V 4 bases short and J 7 bases short, with 20 bases between. This CDR3 contains 15 residues. Looked up from germline, CDR1 is LGHDT and CDR2 is YNNKEL (reference sequence). This chain's CDR3 is CASSLKSLGEREQYF. DNA for the CDR3: TGTGCCAGCAGCCTCAAAAGCCTGGGGGAACGGGAGCAGTACTTC.

This clonotype was seen repeatedly, ten times or more. The genes are TRBV2 and TRBJ2-7, with TRBD2 as a possible D gene (5 bases). This CDR3 contains 11 residues. V was cut by 8 bases and J by 13 bases, with 18 bases left in between. Germline V lookup: CDR1 SNHLY, CDR2 FYNNEI. The chain's CDR3 is CASVTLSATYF. The DNA for the CDR3 is TGTGCCAGCGTAACCCTTAGCGCCACATACTTC.

Many counts were recorded for this clonotype. J is TRBJ1-1 and V is TRBV18; the D gene is possibly TRBD1 (6 bases). The V gene's germline CDR1 is KGHSH and CDR2 LQKENI. The CDR3 loop spans 14 amino acids. V was trimmed by 6 bases and J by 0 bases, leaving 11 bases between them. The CDR3 sequence is CASSPGTMNTEAFF. The CDR3 DNA reads as TGTGCCAGCTCTCCAGGGACAATGAACACTGAAGCTTTCTTT.

This clonotype was detected ten times or more. This sequence joins TRBV5-1 and TRBJ2-1; TRBD2 agrees at 10 bases. The CDR3 is 14 amino acids. Germline CDR1 is SGHRS and CDR2 is YFSETQ. V shed 4 bases, J shed 8 bases, and the junction held 6 bases outside the gene matches. DNA of the CDR3: TGCGCCAGCAGCCCGGGACTAGCGCGGGATGAGCAGTTCTTC. Translating gives CASSPGLARDEQFF.

In this sample, this clonotype turned up many times. This rearrangement joins TRBV20-1 to TRBJ2-1, with 10 nucleotides matching TRBD2. Per the germline V gene, CDR1 is DFQATT and CDR2 is SNEGSKA (reference sequence). V trimming: 1 base; J trimming: 5 bases; junction bases outside the gene matches: 2. The CDR3 runs to 14 residues. The CDR3 sequence is CSARGLAGDNEQFF. The CDR3 DNA is TGCAGTGCTAGAGGGCTAGCGGGGGACAATGAGCAGTTCTTC.

This clonotype appeared many times. This chain uses TRBV2 with TRBJ2-7, with 8 nucleotides matching TRBD1. The CDR3 consists of 12 residues. Per germline, CDR1 SNHLY and CDR2 FYNNEI. V dropped 7 bases and J dropped 8; count of bases not matched to a gene: 7. CDR3 sequence (DNA): TGTGCCAGCATAGACAGGGGAACCCAGCAGTACTTC. Translated, it gives CASIDRGTQQYF.

This clonotype was recorded at least ten times. The chain combines TRBV20-1 with TRBJ1-5; a weak D match, TRBD1 (6 bases). V was pared by 0 bases and J by 0 bases, with 15 bases between. Germline-derived CDR1 and CDR2 are DFQATT and SNEGSKA (reference sequence). CDR3 length: 17 residues. CDR3 sequence (DNA): TGCAGTGCTAGAGATGGGGGGCATTCCAATAGCAATCAGCCCCAGCATTTT. Its protein is CSARDGGHSNSNQPQHF.

This clonotype was counted ten times or more. The rearrangement joins TRBV6-1 to TRBJ2-3, with D unresolved. Germline CDR1 is MNHNS and CDR2 is SASEGT. The CDR3 extends over 14 amino acids. Trimming took off 6 bases at V and 5 bases at J, with 15 bases between the two ends. CDR3 DNA sequence: TGTGCCAGCAGCGAATGGACCCCGGAAGATACGCAGTATTTT. This codes for CASSEWTPEDTQYF.

This clonotype came up many times. The chain combines TRBV12-3 or TRBV12-4 with TRBJ2-2; 9 nucleotides match TRBD1. Trimming cost V 7 bases and J 4 bases; bases outside gene matches: 10. The CDR3 is 16 amino acids. In DNA, the CDR3 is TGTGCCAGCAATTCCGGGACAGGGCTGGTCACCGGGGAGCTGTTTTTT. It specifies CASNSGTGLVTGELFF.

There are many counts of this clonotype. The chain joins TRBV20-1 to TRBJ2-1; no definite D call. The germline V gene encodes CDR1 DFQATT and CDR2 SNEGSKA (reference sequence). Trimming cost V 1 base and J 0 bases, with 10 bases left between them. CDR3 length equals 15 residues. The DNA for the CDR3 is TGCAGTGCTAGAGGTCACCTGGGCTCCTACAATGAGCAGTTCTTC. It codes for CSARGHLGSYNEQFF.